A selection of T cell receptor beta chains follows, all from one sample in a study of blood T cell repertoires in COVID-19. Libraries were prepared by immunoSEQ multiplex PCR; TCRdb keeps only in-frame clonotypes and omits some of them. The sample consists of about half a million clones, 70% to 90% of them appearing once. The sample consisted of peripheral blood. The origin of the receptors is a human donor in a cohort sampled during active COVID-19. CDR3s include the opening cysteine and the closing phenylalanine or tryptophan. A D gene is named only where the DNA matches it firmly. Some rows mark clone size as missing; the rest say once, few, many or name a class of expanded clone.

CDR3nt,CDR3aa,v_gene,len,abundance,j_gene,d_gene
TGTGCCAGCAGTTCCGGGATCCACGGCGAGCAGTACTTC,CASSSGIHGEQYF,TRBV6-5,13,NA,TRBJ2-7,NA
TGCGCCAGCAGCTCCTCTAGCGGGAGCTCCAGTGAGCAGTTCTTC,CASSSSSGSSSEQFF,TRBV5-1,15,NA,TRBJ2-1,TRBD2
TGTGCCAGCTCCGCGGGACGCACAGCGAACACTGAAGCTTTCTTT,CASSAGRTANTEAFF,TRBV5-5,15,NA,TRBJ1-1,NA
TGCGCCAGCAGAAAAGGGGGCGAGAACACTGAAGCTTTCTTT,CASRKGGENTEAFF,TRBV5-1,14,NA,TRBJ1-1,TRBD1
TGTGCCAGCAGCCTCGCCGGGACTAGCGGGAGGGTAGATACGCAGTATTTT,CASSLAGTSGRVDTQYF,TRBV2,17,NA,TRBJ2-3,TRBD2
TGTGCCAGCAGCCCAACAACAGGGTCAGGGCCTTATGAAAAACTGTTTTTT,CASSPTTGSGPYEKLFF,TRBV9,17,NA,TRBJ1-4,NA
TGTGCCAGCAGTACGGGGCCCAGGGGGACCCAGTACTTC,CASSTGPRGTQYF,TRBV6-5,13,NA,TRBJ2-5,NA
TGCGCCAGCAGCCAAGGCGGTGCTGAAGCTTTCTTT,CASSQGGAEAFF,TRBV4-1,12,few,TRBJ1-1,NA
TGTGCCAGCAGCCGACAGGGTGATAGGGAGCAGTACTTC,CASSRQGDREQYF,TRBV3-1/TRBV3-2,13,NA,TRBJ2-7,TRBD1
TGCAGCGCTAGGAGGGCAGGGGGCGCGGTGGGGAGAACGGGGGCTTTCTTT,CSARRAGGAVGRTGAFF,TRBV29-1,17,NA,TRBJ1-1,TRBD1
TGTGCCAGCAGCTCCCTAGCGGGAGCTAAGTACGAGCAGTACTTC,CASSSLAGAKYEQYF,TRBV5-4,15,NA,TRBJ2-7,TRBD2
TGTGCCAGCAGCCTAGCGGGAGGCAAAGAGACCCAGTACTTC,CASSLAGGKETQYF,TRBV28,14,once,TRBJ2-5,TRBD2
TGTGCCAGCAGCCCACAGACTAGCGACAATGAGCAGTTCTTC,CASSPQTSDNEQFF,TRBV7-2,14,NA,TRBJ2-1,TRBD2
TGTGCCAGCAGCCTTTCCGGGACAGGGAAGAATGGCTACACCTTC,CASSLSGTGKNGYTF,TRBV14,15,NA,TRBJ1-2,TRBD1
TGTGCCAGCAGCGCGGACAGCAACTATGGCTACACCTTC,CASSADSNYGYTF,TRBV5-4,13,NA,TRBJ1-2,NA
TGTGCCTGGAGTTATCCGAGCAATCAGCCCCAGCATTTT,CAWSYPSNQPQHF,TRBV30,13,NA,TRBJ1-5,NA
TGCGCCAGCAGCTTGGTCGGACAGGGCCCAGGGGAGACCCAGTACTTC,CASSLVGQGPGETQYF,TRBV5-1,16,NA,TRBJ2-5,TRBD1
TGCGCCAGCAGCCAGGGGACAGGGATTTCAGAAAACACCATATATTTT,CASSQGTGISENTIYF,TRBV4-3,16,NA,TRBJ1-3,TRBD1
TGTGCCAGCAGCTCCTCGTCTGGCAGGGCCGGGGAGCAGTACTTC,CASSSSSGRAGEQYF,TRBV7-2,15,NA,TRBJ2-7,NA
TGTGCCAGCAGCGAGACAGCTTGGATATACCACGAGCAGTACTTC,CASSETAWIYHEQYF,TRBV3-1/TRBV3-2,15,few,TRBJ2-7,NA
TGCAGCGCCCTCCGGGCCACAAGCGGCAATGAGCAGTTCTTC,CSALRATSGNEQFF,TRBV29-1,14,NA,TRBJ2-1,NA
TGTGCCAGCAGTTTATCCCCGACAGGGTCGTCTTACGAGCAGTACTTC,CASSLSPTGSSYEQYF,TRBV27,16,NA,TRBJ2-7,TRBD1
TGTGCCTGGAGTGTAGGAGGGTTTGGCGGGGGGCGTTCACCCCTCCACTTT,CAWSVGGFGGGRSPLHF,TRBV30,17,NA,TRBJ1-6,NA
TGTGCCAGCAGCCAAGACTGGACAGCTGGGGCCAACGTCCTGACTTTC,CASSQDWTAGANVLTF,TRBV3-1/TRBV3-2,16,NA,TRBJ2-6,NA
TGTGCCAGCAGCCAAGCCGGGAGCGGGAGGGCCTACGAGCAGTACTTC,CASSQAGSGRAYEQYF,TRBV3-1/TRBV3-2,16,NA,TRBJ2-7,TRBD2
TGTGCCAGCAGCTTGGCCACAGGGGTCCCCTATGGCTACACCTTC,CASSLATGVPYGYTF,TRBV5-5,15,few,TRBJ1-2,TRBD1
TGCAGCGTTTATGTTCGGGGAGTCAACACTGAAGCTTTCTTT,CSVYVRGVNTEAFF,TRBV29-1,14,NA,TRBJ1-1,NA
TGTGCCAGCAGTGAACGGGCAGGGGGAGAGACCCAGTACTTC,CASSERAGGETQYF,TRBV2,14,NA,TRBJ2-5,TRBD1
TGTGCCAGCAGTTACTGGGGAGGGGAGCAGTACTTC,CASSYWGGEQYF,TRBV6-5,12,NA,TRBJ2-7,TRBD2
TGTGCCAGCAGCCCTAGCGGAGGGACCTACAATGAGCAGTTCTTC,CASSPSGGTYNEQFF,TRBV5-5,15,NA,TRBJ2-1,TRBD2
TGTGCCAGCAGCCAAAGGGATTTTCGCGGGGTTGGAGAAAAACTGTTTTTT,CASSQRDFRGVGEKLFF,TRBV3-1/TRBV3-2,17,NA,TRBJ1-4,NA